Only one count was recorded for the clone carrying this T cell receptor (beta chain). This entry belongs to a study of blood T cell repertoires in COVID-19. The J segment lost 5 bases and the V segment lost 0 bases, leaving 1 base of the junction unmatched. The CDR3 totals 15 residues. Germline lookup yields CDR1 ENHRY and CDR2 SYGVKD. Clones were read by immunoSEQ multiplex PCR, and TCRdb kept only the in-frame ones, dropping some. The sample includes about 310,000 clones, about nine tenths of them seen just once. The chain combines TRBV10-3 with TRBJ1-5, with 10 bases lining up with TRBD1. The receptor was isolated from a woman aged 25 to 45 who had recovered from COVID-19. Sequenced input: PBMCs or T cells enriched from blood (not recorded which). The CDR3 nucleotides read TGTGCCATCAGTGAGTCAGGGACAGGGGATCAGCCCCAGCATTTT. This translates into CAISESGTGDQPQHF.